This TCR beta chain was identified in a study of cytomegalovirus exposure and HLA in healthy donors. Turning to the study itself: Among the approximately 400 donors who were genotyped, about 84% fell in the genetic ancestry cluster that is associated with self-reported Caucasian donors. Study-wide findings and caveats: No immune exposure information besides CMV serostatus was available.

The CDR3 is 15 amino acids. Germline V gene data show CDR1 as SGHDN and CDR2 as FVKESK. PCR involved 60 Vbeta and 13 Jbeta primers. The protocol was immunoSEQ multiplex PCR, while the TCRdb copy is restricted to in-frame clones and leaves out a portion. Altogether roughly 120,000 clones are present, 9.5% being singletons, with the ten largest covering less than 4%. Note on this clone: Its specificity is unknown.

The genes are TRBV14 and TRBJ2-7, with 7 bases that match TRBD2. The J call may be wrong; the DNA end is better matched by TRBJ2-5. The receptor comes from a man under 40 in good health and CMV-seronegative. Sequencing used PBMCs. The CDR3 DNA reads TGTGCCAGCAGCCAAGGAGGAATAGCGGGAGAGACCCAGTACTTC. It translates to CASSQGGIAGETQYF.